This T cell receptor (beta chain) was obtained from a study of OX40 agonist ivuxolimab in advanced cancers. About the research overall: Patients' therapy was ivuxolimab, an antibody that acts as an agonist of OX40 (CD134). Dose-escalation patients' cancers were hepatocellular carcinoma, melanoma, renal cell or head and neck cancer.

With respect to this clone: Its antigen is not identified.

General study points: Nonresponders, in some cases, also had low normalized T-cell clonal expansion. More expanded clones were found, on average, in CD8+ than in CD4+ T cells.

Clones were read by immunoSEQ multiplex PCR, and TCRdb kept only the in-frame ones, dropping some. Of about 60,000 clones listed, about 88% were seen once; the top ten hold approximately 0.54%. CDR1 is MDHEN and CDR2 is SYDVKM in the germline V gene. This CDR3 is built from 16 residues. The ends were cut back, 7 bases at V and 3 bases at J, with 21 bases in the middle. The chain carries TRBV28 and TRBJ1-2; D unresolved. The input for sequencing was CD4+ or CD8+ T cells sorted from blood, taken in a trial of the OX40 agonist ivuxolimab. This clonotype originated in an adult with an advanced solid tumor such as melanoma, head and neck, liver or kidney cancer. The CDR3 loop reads CASMKAGGIGDYGYTF. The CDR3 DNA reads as TGTGCCAGCATGAAGGCAGGAGGGATCGGCGACTATGGCTACACCTTC.